Following are 5 T cell receptor beta chains from one sample sequenced in a study of T cell clonality in common variable immunodeficiency. Study outcomes and limitations: Common variable immunodeficiency TCR beta sequences reportedly had fewer deletions and N-nucleotide insertions.

Only in-frame clones appear in the TCRdb table, and some are missing; sequencing was by immunoSEQ multiplex PCR. This sample comprises 15,000 to 25,000 clones, none seen once only. For these receptors, no antigen is known. The sequenced sample was peripheral blood mononuclear cells. Receptors originate from a human donor with common variable immunodeficiency.

A few counts support this clone. The CDR3 extends 3 residues past the end of the read, so its final part is completed from the germline J gene. V usage is TRBV5-6 and J usage is TRBJ2-7, with 8 bases lining up with TRBD2. This CDR3 comprises 15 residues. Germline V gene data show CDR1 as SGHDT and CDR2 as YYEEEE. The J segment lost 3 bases and the V segment lost 4 bases, leaving 9 bases of the junction unmatched. The part of the CDR3 DNA that was read is TGTGCCAGCAGCCCCTCCTGGACTAGCTTCTACGAG. It encodes CASSPSWTSFYE. The CDR3, in full, reads CASSPSWTSFYEQYF.

In this sample, this clone turned up many times. The sequence runs out 3 residues before the end of the CDR3; the remainder is reconstructed from the germline J gene. This sample includes further DNA sequences coding for the same CDR3. This chain joins TRBV14 and TRBJ2-1; D uncertain. V shed 4 bases and J shed 5 bases, with 3 bases lying between them. Germline V gene lookup returns CDR1 SGHDN and CDR2 FVKESK. This CDR3 region has 11 residues. The CDR3 DNA, read in part, is TGTGCCAGCAGCCCCAACAATGAG. This sequence encodes CASSPNNE. The full CDR3 protein reads CASSPNNEQFF.

A word on this clone: The read terminates 3 residues before the CDR3 end, so the remaining end is supplied by the germline J gene. Within the sample, other DNA sequences also encode this same CDR3. The chain couples TRBV19 to TRBJ2-5; 7 bases fit TRBD1. Germline assignment: CDR1 LNHDA and CDR2 SQIVND (reference sequence). The CDR3 runs to 19 residues. J gave up 3 bases and V 4 bases, and 20 bases lay outside the gene matches. Partial CDR3 DNA: TGTGCCAGTAGTAGGAGGACAGGCGGGTACTCTTCGGATAAAGAGACC. Translation gives CASSRRTGGYSSDKET. The full CDR3 reads CASSRRTGGYSSDKETQYF. Full variable domain (remainder filled in from reference TRBV19 and TRBJ2-5): DGGITQSPKYLFRKEGQNVTLSCEQNLNHDAMYWYRQDPGQGLRLIYYSQIVNDFQKGDIAEGYSVSREKKESFPLTVTSAQKNPTAFYLCASSRRTGGYSSDKETQYFGPGTRLLVL.

As to this clone: The read stops 3 residues short of the end of the CDR3; the missing end is completed from the germline J gene. V gene TRBV6-2 or TRBV6-3 combines with J gene TRBJ2-5, with D maybe TRBD1 (5 bases). V shed 2 bases and J shed 5 bases, with 9 bases lying between them. CDR1 is MNHEY, CDR2 SVGEGT, per germline. This CDR3 region has 13 residues. The CDR3 sequence is CASSYQGGETQYF. The DNA read from the CDR3 is TGTGCCAGCAGTTACCAGGGTGGGGAGACC.

This clone has a count of ten or more. The read stops 3 residues short of the end of the CDR3; the missing end is completed from the germline J gene. The chain is built from TRBV5-1 and TRBJ1-1; TRBD1 agrees at 10 bases. J was trimmed by 6 bases and V by 4 bases; bases with no gene match: 18. Germline lookup yields CDR1 SGHRS and CDR2 YFSETQ. The CDR3 runs to 18 residues. CDR3 in amino acids: CASSDLGQGGFVFAEAFF. CDR3 DNA (partial): TGCGCCAGCAGCGATTTAGGACAGGGGGGATTTGTTTTCGCTGAA.